Listed below are T cell receptor beta chains from one sample, sequenced in a study of T cell changes during pregnancy in multiple sclerosis. Here immunoSEQ multiplex PCR was the method, and the copy in TCRdb shows in-frame clones only, minus some. The repertoire has about 100,000 clones, about 94% of them found once; the top ten carry roughly 0.9%. Specimen: peripheral blood, collected before pregnancy. All receptors derive from a female donor with multiple sclerosis, enrolled in a pregnancy study. CDR3s leave out the opening cysteine and the closing phenylalanine or tryptophan. D genes are given only for firm matches. Size tells how often a clone was seen (once, few, many) or the class of an expanded clone, and some rows leave it out.

size: NA; D: NA; V: TRBV9; J: TRBJ1-2; CDR3: ASSANPGDGYT
size: NA; D: TRBD1; V: TRBV19; J: TRBJ1-1; CDR3: ASSIDRGLNTEAF
size: many; D: NA; V: TRBV14; J: TRBJ1-1; CDR3: ASSQGTRTEAF
size: NA; D: TRBD2; V: TRBV15; J: TRBJ2-3; CDR3: ATSALAGATDTQY
size: NA; D: NA; V: TRBV4-1; J: TRBJ1-2; CDR3: ASSQDGNYGYT
size: NA; D: NA; V: TRBV4-2; J: TRBJ1-2; CDR3: ASSQDPGRGYGYT
size: NA; D: NA; V: TRBV27; J: TRBJ2-3; CDR3: ASSLSIGGLSTDTQY
size: NA; D: NA; V: TRBV19; J: TRBJ2-7; CDR3: ASSTDRTYEQY
size: few; D: TRBD1; V: TRBV5-1; J: TRBJ1-1; CDR3: ASSFRTGMNTEAF
size: NA; D: TRBD2; V: TRBV6-1; J: TRBJ2-7; CDR3: ASSEEGGFGYEQY
size: NA; D: NA; V: TRBV6-1; J: TRBJ2-3; CDR3: ASSVREDTQY
size: NA; D: NA; V: TRBV11-2; J: TRBJ2-7; CDR3: ASRSLARSTREQY
size: NA; D: NA; V: TRBV9; J: TRBJ1-2; CDR3: ASSGTASYGYT
size: NA; D: NA; V: TRBV9; J: TRBJ1-2; CDR3: ASSVVPDSSNYGYT
size: NA; D: NA; V: TRBV19; J: TRBJ2-1; CDR3: ASSSGSYNEQF
size: NA; D: NA; V: TRBV5-1; J: TRBJ2-1; CDR3: ASSLGGFLNEQF
size: NA; D: NA; V: TRBV29-1; J: TRBJ1-2; CDR3: SVDGQWESWYGYT
size: NA; D: NA; V: TRBV19; J: TRBJ1-4; CDR3: ASSTYRVGNEKLF
size: NA; D: NA; V: TRBV27; J: TRBJ2-1; CDR3: ASSFAGSSYNEQF
size: NA; D: TRBD1; V: TRBV5-1; J: TRBJ1-1; CDR3: ASLRTGATPSEAF
size: NA; D: TRBD1; V: TRBV14; J: TRBJ1-1; CDR3: ASSQEGTENTEAF
size: NA; D: NA; V: TRBV19; J: TRBJ2-1; CDR3: ASSIGNEQF
size: NA; D: NA; V: TRBV5-1; J: TRBJ2-7; CDR3: ASSLAGIYEQY
size: NA; D: TRBD1; V: TRBV7-8; J: TRBJ2-5; CDR3: ASTTTGTGVGETQY
size: NA; D: TRBD2; V: TRBV30; J: TRBJ2-7; CDR3: AWSPPFAGVSSYEQY
size: NA; D: TRBD1; V: TRBV7-8; J: TRBJ1-1; CDR3: ASSARQGTNTEAF
size: NA; D: NA; V: TRBV11-3; J: TRBJ2-6; CDR3: ASSSQGANVLT
size: NA; D: NA; V: TRBV5-6; J: TRBJ1-3; CDR3: ASSLGGLGNTIY
size: NA; D: TRBD1; V: TRBV29-1; J: TRBJ1-1; CDR3: SVDSRGVTEAF
size: NA; D: NA; V: TRBV5-6; J: TRBJ2-7; CDR3: ASSLTGRLGEQY
size: NA; D: NA; V: TRBV6-6; J: TRBJ2-1; CDR3: ASSQRLEYSYNEQF
size: NA; D: TRBD2; V: TRBV5-1; J: TRBJ2-3; CDR3: ASSLDASGSSTDTQY
size: NA; D: TRBD1; V: TRBV6-5; J: TRBJ2-7; CDR3: ASSYSLTGEIDEQY
size: NA; D: TRBD1; V: TRBV6-6; J: TRBJ2-7; CDR3: ASSYFPEGTGYEQY
size: once; D: TRBD1; V: TRBV28; J: TRBJ1-4; CDR3: ASSQGGPNEKLF
size: NA; D: NA; V: TRBV7-2; J: TRBJ2-5; CDR3: ASSSSSARRETQY
size: NA; D: NA; V: TRBV2; J: TRBJ1-4; CDR3: ASSDRGNEKLF
size: NA; D: TRBD1; V: TRBV2; J: TRBJ2-7; CDR3: ATRNRGGTGYEQY
size: NA; D: NA; V: TRBV10-3; J: TRBJ2-7; CDR3: AIRGTYEQY
size: once; D: NA; V: TRBV19; J: TRBJ2-1; CDR3: ASSVGQFNEQF
size: NA; D: TRBD1; V: TRBV9; J: TRBJ2-7; CDR3: ASSVAETGVGYEQY
size: NA; D: TRBD2; V: TRBV13; J: TRBJ2-1; CDR3: ASSLGLAGDPGDEQF
size: NA; D: TRBD1; V: TRBV5-1; J: TRBJ2-1; CDR3: ASSLGVGTGDNEQF
size: once; D: NA; V: TRBV21-1; J: TRBJ2-4; CDR3: ASRYPTSGRARDIQY
size: NA; D: TRBD2; V: TRBV30; J: TRBJ2-3; CDR3: AWGLSGRKPDTQY
size: NA; D: TRBD2; V: TRBV30; J: TRBJ2-7; CDR3: AWSALGLAGGAYEQY
size: NA; D: TRBD1; V: TRBV2; J: TRBJ2-4; CDR3: ASRRDRDKNIQY
size: NA; D: NA; V: TRBV30; J: TRBJ1-1; CDR3: AWGGQGRVEAF
size: once; D: TRBD2; V: TRBV28; J: TRBJ2-2; CDR3: ASSVGGTNTGELF
size: once; D: NA; V: TRBV15; J: TRBJ2-1; CDR3: ATRGLSYNEQF